This record covers a single T cell receptor (beta chain). This specimen comes from a study of immune evolution from preneoplasia to lung adenocarcinoma. The protocol was immunoSEQ multiplex PCR, while the TCRdb copy is restricted to in-frame clones and leaves out a portion. In the table there are about 3,000 clones, approximately 83% of which are singletons. V gave up 6 bases and J gave up 4 bases, with 21 bases separating them. The CDR3 has 15 amino acids. Germline V gene sequence: CDR1 SQVTM, CDR2 ANQGSEA. Specimen: FFPE adjacent normal lung tissue. The sequence was obtained from a person aged 70 to 79 with lung adenocarcinoma. This chain joins TRBV29-1 and TRBJ1-2; possibly TRBD1 for D (6 bases). CDR3 sequence: CSVIDSRDIGYGYTF. The CDR3 bases are TGCAGCGTCATTGACTCCCGGGACATCGGCTATGGCTACACCTTC.